One sample yielded the 15 T cell receptor beta chains listed below, sequenced in a study of shared clonotypes between healthy human individuals. TCRdb's table, derived via immunoSEQ multiplex PCR, lists solely in-frame clones and lacks some. The table lists around 320,000 clones, around 87% of them singletons. Sequenced: memory CD8+ T cells sorted from blood. Noted subset: CD45RO+ cells pooled with CCR7-negative TemRA cells. The receptors here all came from a man in his late teens or twenties in good health.

The chain combines TRBV11-2 with TRBJ2-1; a possible D gene is TRBD2 (6 bases). Trimming shortened V by 5 bases and J by 3 bases, and 14 bases separated the two germline ends. Germline V lookup: CDR1 SGHAT, CDR2 FQNNGV. The CDR3 covers 15 residues. The CDR3 region is CASSEGLGLYNEQFF. The DNA for the CDR3 is TGTGCCAGCAGCGAGGGACTGGGACTCTACAATGAGCAGTTCTTC.

The V call is TRBV5-4, the J call TRBJ2-7, with 8 positions matching TRBD1. Trimming at V came to 5 bases and at J to 0 bases, leaving 10 bases not matched to a gene. CDR3 length: 16 amino acids. Germline CDR1 and CDR2: SGHNT and YYREEE (reference sequence). This CDR3 reads CASSYPGGASSYEQYF. Here the CDR3 DNA reads TGTGCCAGCAGTTATCCAGGGGGCGCGAGCTCCTACGAGCAGTACTTC.

The rearrangement links TRBV4-1 to TRBJ2-7, with D maybe TRBD2 (6 bases). V was cut by 1 base and J by 2 bases, with 15 bases left in between. Looked up from germline, CDR1 is MGHRA and CDR2 is YSYEKL. This CDR3 is built from 16 residues. The CDR3 sequence: CASSQVIADPTYEQYF. CDR3 DNA: TGCGCCAGCAGCCAAGTTATAGCGGACCCCACCTACGAGCAGTACTTC.

The V and J genes are TRBV27 and TRBJ2-7; the D call may be TRBD1 or TRBD2 (5 bases each). The V end lost 3 bases, the J end lost 2 bases, and 11 bases lay between the germline ends. The V gene's germline CDR1 is MNHEY and CDR2 SMNVEV (reference sequence). This CDR3 is 14 amino acids long. CDR3 coding DNA: TGTGCCAGCAGTTTGCAGGGAGCGCCCTACGAGCAGTACTTC. Translated: CASSLQGAPYEQYF.

The chain couples TRBV13 to TRBJ2-7; possible D gene TRBD1, 6 bases. Germline CDR1 PRHDT, CDR2 FYEKMQ (reference sequence). V shed 1 base and J shed 3 bases, with 13 bases lying between them. The CDR3 covers 15 residues. The DNA of the CDR3 is TGTGCCAGCAGCTTAGAGGCGGTAGGGGGCTACGAGCAGTACTTC. Translating gives CASSLEAVGGYEQYF. The full variable domain, completed using reference TRBV13 and TRBJ2-7, is AAGVIQSPRHLIKEKRETATLKCYPIPRHDTVYWYQQGPGQDPQFLISFYEKMQSDKGSIPDRFSAQQFSDYHSELNMSSLELGDSALYFCASSLEAVGGYEQYFGPGTRLTVT.

This clone was counted a single time. Other DNA variants within this sample encode the same CDR3. The chain employs TRBV7-6 and TRBJ2-7, with 9 bases that match TRBD1. CDR3 size: 14 residues. V lost 4 bases, J lost 4 bases, and 5 bases stayed unmatched. Per germline, CDR1 SGHVS and CDR2 FNYEAQ. The CDR3 DNA is TGTGCCAGCAGCTCCCCGGGACAGGGTTACGAGCAGTACTTC. Residues: CASSSPGQGYEQYF.

With regard to this clone: This sample also contains other DNA sequences that code for the same CDR3. The V and J genes are TRBV19 and TRBJ1-1; D unclear. Trimming took off 1 base at V and 1 base at J, with 4 bases between the two ends. CDR3 length equals 13 residues. Germline CDR1 LNHDA, CDR2 SQIVND (reference sequence). CDR3: CASSIAENTEAFF. The CDR3 nucleotides read TGTGCCAGTAGTATAGCAGAGAACACTGAAGCTTTCTTT. Complete variable domain (other parts from reference TRBV19 and TRBJ1-1): DGGITQSPKYLFRKEGQNVTLSCEQNLNHDAMYWYRQDPGQGLRLIYYSQIVNDFQKGDIAEGYSVSREKKESFPLTVTSAQKNPTAFYLCASSIAENTEAFFGQGTRLTVV.

This sequence joins TRBV7-9 and TRBJ1-1, with D possibly TRBD1 on 6 matching bases. The V gene's germline CDR1 is SEHNR and CDR2 FQNEAQ (reference sequence). The V and J ends lost 1 base and 0 bases respectively, with 6 bases between them. The CDR3 covers 14 residues. DNA for the CDR3: TGTGCCAGCAGCTTAGGGGGGCTGAACACTGAAGCTTTCTTT. This codes for CASSLGGLNTEAFF.

This clone was detected once. The gene calls are TRBV5-6 and TRBJ1-1; TRBD1 is a possible D gene (5 bases). V lost 9 bases and J 3 bases, leaving 15 bases between the germline ends. Germline V gives CDR1 SGHDT, CDR2 YYEEEE. This CDR3 spans 13 amino acids. The CDR3 DNA reads as TGTGCCACCAGTTGGGGGATGGACACTGAAGCTTTCTTT. Its translation is CATSWGMDTEAFF.

The chain joins TRBV27 to TRBJ1-2; D possibly corresponds to TRBD1 (5 bases). Trimming removed 5 bases at V and 4 bases at J, with 14 bases between. Germline V gene sequence: CDR1 MNHEY, CDR2 SMNVEV (reference sequence). The CDR3 covers 14 residues. CDR3 sequence: CASSPSGTAYGYTF. The DNA for the CDR3 is TGTGCCAGCAGTCCCTCCGGGACCGCCTATGGCTACACCTTC.

V usage is TRBV7-2 and J usage is TRBJ2-1; 8 bases fit TRBD1. Per the germline V gene, CDR1 is SGHTA and CDR2 is FQGNSA. V trimming: 2 bases; J trimming: 2 bases; junction bases outside the gene matches: 2. The CDR3 runs 15 residues. CDR3 residues: CASSLIQGAYNEQFF. Written as DNA, the CDR3 is TGTGCCAGCAGCTTAATACAGGGGGCCTACAATGAGCAGTTCTTC.

This rearrangement joins TRBV28 to TRBJ2-1; TRBD2 aligns across 12 bases. Unmatched junction bases numbered 4, after V lost 2 bases and J lost 5 bases. CDR3 size: 16 residues. The germline V gene has CDR1 MDHEN and CDR2 SYDVKM. The CDR3 DNA reads TGTGCCAGCAGTTTAACTAGCGGGGGGCCGAACAATGAGCAGTTCTTC. Protein: CASSLTSGGPNNEQFF.

Concerning this clone: One base away lies a much larger clone, so this may be a sequencing read error. The J gene is TRBJ1-2, the V gene TRBV5-4, with D perhaps matching TRBD1 (6 bases). Germline CDR1 SGHNT, CDR2 YYREEE (reference sequence). There are 14 residues in the CDR3. CDR3 loop: CAGSFDGGSYGYTF. The CDR3 bases are TGTGCCGGCAGCTTCGATGGGGGCAGCTATGGCTACACCTTC. Full variable domain (rest looked up from reference TRBV5-4 and TRBJ1-2): ETGVTQSPTHLIKTRGQQVTLRCSSQSGHNTVSWYQQALGQGPQFIFQYYREEENGRGNFPPRFSGLQFPNYSSELNVNALELDDSALYLCAGSFDGGSYGYTFGSGTRLTVV.

V is TRBV4-1 and J is TRBJ2-3, with unresolved D. Trimming took 6 bases from V and 2 from J, leaving 18 bases between them. The CDR3 spans 16 residues. Germline V gene sequence: CDR1 MGHRA, CDR2 YSYEKL. CDR3 in amino acids: CASSAKPAAYTDTQYF. The CDR3 nucleotides are TGCGCCAGCAGTGCCAAGCCGGCGGCGTACACAGATACGCAGTATTTT.

The chain joins TRBV27 to TRBJ2-2; TRBD1 matches 11 bases. Per germline, CDR1 MNHEY and CDR2 SMNVEV (reference sequence). The V and J ends lost 5 bases and 6 bases, in that order; junction bases with no gene match: 5. This CDR3 is built from 15 residues. CDR3 in amino acids: CASSTGQGAAGELFF. The CDR3 DNA reads as TGTGCCAGCAGTACAGGACAGGGGGCCGCCGGGGAGCTGTTTTTT.